The subject of this entry is one T cell receptor (beta chain). Its binding antigen is unknown. Base quality data are lacking; no much larger clone is found one base away. The immunoSEQ Assay was used to sequence TCRbeta CDR3 regions. After extraction, genomic DNA underwent amplification by bias-controlled multiplex PCR, followed by high-throughput sequencing. The authors processed their data as follows. To quantify the absolute abundance of every unique TCRbeta CDR3 region, sequences were collapsed and filtered. T cell fraction was estimated by normalizing TCRbeta template counts to usable DNA, with usable DNA measured through amplification of reference genes found in all nucleated cells. Repertoire TCRs were annotated as SARS-CoV-2-specific when V gene, CDR3 amino acid sequence and J gene were exactly matched to a known reactive TCR set. The reference SARS-CoV-2 TCR set was derived from MIRA and filtered for enrichment in COVID-19-positive ImmuneCODE repertoires, a step that removed public or cross-reactive TCRs. Using the MIRA antigens, annotated TCRs were further analysed by specific ORF or by position within an ORF. Breadth was defined as annotated unique rearrangements over total unique productive rearrangements; depth was the summed frequency of those rearrangements. TCR breadth was compared between groups using two-sided Wilcoxon rank-sum tests. TCRdb's version of the immuneACCESS table is confined to in-frame rearrangements and falls short of the full clone set. An unresolved V gene accounts for under half of the shortfall where checked; the remainder is of unknown origin. The DNA was the basis for D and trimming; V, J and clone size are from that table. This sample holds about 250,000 clones; around nine tenths were observed only once. The leading ten clones occupy about 2.7% of the sample.

This sample is part of a study of Ad26.COV2.S vaccination and SARS-CoV-2 variants (dated by TCRdb to the early 2020s). Regarding the research as a whole: Vaccine-arm donors came from COV1001, a multicentre, randomized, double-blind, placebo-controlled phase I-IIa trial of Ad26.COV2.S in healthy adults. Ad26.COV2.S was given intramuscularly at 5x10^10 or 1x10^11 viral particles, as a single shot or as two shots 56 days apart. The specificity and breadth of SARS-CoV-2-reactive T cell receptors after Ad26.COV2.S vaccination were assessed by TCRbeta repertoire sequencing. The TCR-sequenced set comprised approximately 32 samples: about 19 Ad26.COV2.S vaccine recipients, 5 placebo recipients and 8 SARS-CoV-2 convalescent individuals. Trial participants were randomized into five groups of five, in which low-dose or high-dose Ad26.COV2.S was given once or twice, or placebo was given on both occasions. Investigators did not know the trial group allocation while performing experiments and assessing outcomes. Here is what the overall study found, with its caveats: After vaccination, substantial breadth of spike-specific CD8+ and CD4+ T cell responses was reported. Spike-specific TCR breadth was higher in Ad26.COV2.S recipients than in placebo recipients (P = 0.0014). Non-spike TCR breadth was comparable between vaccine and placebo recipients, consistent with the vaccine containing only spike. According to the authors, total T cell responses may have been underestimated by the TCR breadth and depth analyses. The study lacked the statistical power to compare responses across vaccine doses or regimens.

The treatment or condition label on this specimen signifies: roughly 18 received Ad26.COV2.S at low or high dose, single or two shots; about five received placebo; per-sample allocation not given. Repertoires of vaccine and placebo recipients were sequenced from samples taken on day 63 after the first injection. Cohort 1b enrolled about two dozen adults aged 18-55 years at a single site in Boston, USA, between 29 July and 7 August 2020. Ad26.COV2.S consisted of a replication-incompetent adenovirus type 26 vector by which a prefusion-stabilized SARS-CoV-2 spike protein from the original Wuhan strain was expressed. Sequences were derived from peripheral blood, sampled in a trial of Ad26.COV2.S vaccine versus placebo. This sequence originates from a person between 18 and 65 years old who received the Ad26.COV2.S COVID-19 vaccine or a placebo.

For the CDR3, the sequence is CAISDRWTDSPLHF. Read as DNA, the sequence is TGTGCCATCAGTGACCGTTGGACAGATTCACCCCTCCACTTT. The chain links TRBV10-3 with TRBJ1-6; perhaps TRBD1 is the D gene, with 6 bases matching. The CDR3 sequence holds 14 residues, the cysteine and phenylalanine included. CDR3 DNA is the only sequence kept; it has 42 bases, read in frame from the first base. The germline V gene specifies ENHRY as CDR1 and SYGVKD as CDR2. V was cut back by 3 bases and J by 8 bases, leaving a gap of 11 bases between them.